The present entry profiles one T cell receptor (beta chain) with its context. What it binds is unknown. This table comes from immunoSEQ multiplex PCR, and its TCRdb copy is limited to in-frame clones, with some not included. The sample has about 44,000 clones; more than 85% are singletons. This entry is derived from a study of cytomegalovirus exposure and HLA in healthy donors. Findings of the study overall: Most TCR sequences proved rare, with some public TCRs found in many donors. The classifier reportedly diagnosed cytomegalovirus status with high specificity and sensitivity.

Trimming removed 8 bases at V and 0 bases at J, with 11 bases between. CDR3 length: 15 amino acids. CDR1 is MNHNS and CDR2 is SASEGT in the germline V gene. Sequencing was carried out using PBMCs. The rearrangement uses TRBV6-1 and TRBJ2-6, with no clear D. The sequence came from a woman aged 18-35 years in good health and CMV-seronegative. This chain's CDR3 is CASPGAGSGANVLTF. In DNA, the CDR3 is TGTGCCAGCCCCGGAGCCGGCTCTGGGGCCAACGTCCTGACTTTC.